This T cell receptor (beta chain) derives from a study of blood T cell repertoires in COVID-19. Study-level information: Collection of acute and convalescent COVID-19 samples took place in the United States, Italy and Spain. From T cells, B-cell-depleted T cells, or PBMCs came the material, which was cDNA or gDNA.

Per the authors' pipeline: Estimation of nucleated cell counts was performed using reference gene primer amplification. Assay: immunoSEQ multiplex PCR; the TCRdb copy retains only in-frame clones and omits some. V and J calls and clone size are copied from that table; D and trimming were computed from the DNA. The sample has about 140,000 clones, around 80% seen once; the top ten hold around 4.8%. Germline CDR1 LGHDT, CDR2 YNNKEL (reference sequence). V shed 11 bases and J shed 0 bases, with 14 bases lying between them. The CDR3 runs to 14 residues. The material sequenced was peripheral blood. The TCR sequence derives from a woman of 80 years or more with active or convalescent COVID-19. The V and J genes are TRBV3-1 (or the pseudogene TRBV3-2) and TRBJ1-5; maybe TRBD1 (5 bases). CDR3 in amino acids: CAASRGYSNQPQHF. Here the CDR3 DNA reads TGTGCCGCATCAAGGGGATATAGCAATCAGCCCCAGCATTTT.